A selection of T cell receptor beta chains follows, all from one sample in a study of blood T cell repertoires in COVID-19. Some clones are missing from TCRdb's copy, which holds only in-frame ones; the method was immunoSEQ multiplex PCR. The sample includes more than 300,000 clones, 90% to 95% of them seen just once. Sequenced: PBMCs or T cells enriched from blood (not recorded which). Receptors originate from a woman aged 25 to 39 who had been exposed to COVID-19. Both conserved end residues are part of each CDR3. The D gene is left open where the match is weak. A clone size is listed for some rows: how often the clone was seen (once, few, many), or a class if it is expanded.

v_gene	d_gene	abundance	len	j_gene	CDR3nt	CDR3aa
TRBV21-1	.	.	16	TRBJ1-2	TGTGCCAGCAGCAAGCCCCCTCAGGGCCTGGGGTATGGCTACACCTTC	CASSKPPQGLGYGYTF
TRBV5-1	.	.	14	TRBJ1-1	TGCGCCAGCAGCATCAGGTTCATGAACACTGAAGCTTTCTTT	CASSIRFMNTEAFF
TRBV24-1	TRBD1	.	16	TRBJ2-2	TGTGCCACCAGTGACCTGGACAGGCCTAACACCGGGGAGCTGTTTTTT	CATSDLDRPNTGELFF
TRBV6-5	.	.	15	TRBJ1-1	TGTGCCTTAAAAAGGACAGTTGGGTCGAACACTGAAGCTTTCTTT	CALKRTVGSNTEAFF
TRBV29-1	TRBD1	.	17	TRBJ1-2	TGCAGCGTTGAAGTACTTGGGACAGGGCCTCAAGGGTGGGTCTACACCTTC	CSVEVLGTGPQGWVYTF
TRBV6-2/TRBV6-3	.	.	11	TRBJ1-1	TGTGCCAGCAGTTATTCGTCTGAAGCTTTCTTT	CASSYSSEAFF
TRBV19	.	few	13	TRBJ1-6	TGTGCCAGTAACAGGGACCAAAATTCACCCCTCCACTTT	CASNRDQNSPLHF
TRBV23-1	.	.	15	TRBJ1-5	TGCGCCAGCAGTCAATGGGCAGACGCCAATCAGCCCCAGCATTTT	CASSQWADANQPQHF
TRBV4-2	TRBD2	.	17	TRBJ2-5	TGTGCCAGCAGCCTCCTACCGTCTAGCGGGGGGGAAGAGACCCAGTACTTC	CASSLLPSSGGEETQYF
TRBV18	.	.	17	TRBJ2-7	TGTGCCAGCTCAGCCGACCGCGAGGAGGGGCAAAGCTACGAGCAGTACTTC	CASSADREEGQSYEQYF
TRBV19	.	.	16	TRBJ2-1	TGTGCCAGTAGTCCCTACTTTGCGGGTGCTTACAATGAGCAGTTCTTC	CASSPYFAGAYNEQFF
TRBV4-1	TRBD1	.	14	TRBJ1-1	TGCGCCAGCAGCCTCCGACAGGGGAACACTGAAGCTTTCTTT	CASSLRQGNTEAFF
TRBV3-1/TRBV3-2	TRBD2	.	16	TRBJ2-2	TGTGCCAGCAGCCCGTCCTTAGCGGGGGCCACCGGGGAGCTGTTTTTT	CASSPSLAGATGELFF
TRBV7-9	TRBD1	.	16	TRBJ2-3	TGTGCCAGCAGCTTAGGGGGGACAGGGTGGACGGATACGCAGTATTTT	CASSLGGTGWTDTQYF
TRBV24-1	.	.	14	TRBJ1-5	TGTGCCACCAGTGATTTAGAGAGCAATCAGCCCCAGCATTTT	CATSDLESNQPQHF
TRBV4-1	TRBD1	.	14	TRBJ2-2	TGCGCCAGCAGCCGAGACAGGGACACCGGGGAGCTGTTTTTT	CASSRDRDTGELFF
TRBV5-4	.	.	14	TRBJ2-1	TGTGCCAGCAGTGGGCTGGAAAGTTACAATGAGCAGTTCTTC	CASSGLESYNEQFF
TRBV3-1/TRBV3-2	.	once	14	TRBJ2-1	TGTGCCAGCAGCCTACCTAGTCGGGACAATGAGCAGTTCTTC	CASSLPSRDNEQFF
TRBV6-1	TRBD1	once	16	TRBJ1-2	TGTGCCAGCAGTGGGGACAGGGGGCCTGCTAACTATGGCTACACCTTC	CASSGDRGPANYGYTF
TRBV7-8	TRBD1	.	16	TRBJ1-1	TGTGCCAGCAGCTTAGGAGCCGGGACAGGGGGCAGTGAAGCTTTCTTT	CASSLGAGTGGSEAFF
TRBV18	.	.	13	TRBJ2-3	TGTGCCAGCTCACTTAGGGACTCAGATACGCAGTATTTT	CASSLRDSDTQYF
TRBV7-6	TRBD2	.	14	TRBJ2-3	TGTGCCAGCCGCGGCGCCGGGGGGAGAGATACGCAGTATTTT	CASRGAGGRDTQYF
TRBV7-2	.	.	15	TRBJ2-2	TGTGCCAGCAGCTTAGTAAGGTCGCAGGTCCGGGAGCTGTTTTTT	CASSLVRSQVRELFF
TRBV5-4	.	.	14	TRBJ1-2	TGTGCCAGCAGCTTGTTCGGCAGAGCGGATGGCTACACCTTC	CASSLFGRADGYTF
TRBV29-1	.	.	11	TRBJ1-2	TGCAGCGTTGGGCAGGAGGATGGCTACACCTTC	CSVGQEDGYTF
TRBV5-1	.	.	13	TRBJ1-5	TGCGCCAGCACCGAAGTGGGGGGGCAGCCCCAGCATTTT	CASTEVGGQPQHF
TRBV6-5	.	few	13	TRBJ1-5	TGTGCCAGCAGTCCACAGGGCAATCAGCCCCAGCATTTT	CASSPQGNQPQHF
TRBV6-5	.	.	14	TRBJ2-7	TGTGCCAGCAATTTGGGGCCGAGCTCCTACGAGCAGTACTTC	CASNLGPSSYEQYF
TRBV7-8	TRBD1	.	16	TRBJ2-1	TGTGCCAGTACCAGGGACAGGGTTTTTTCCTACAATGAGCAGTTCTTC	CASTRDRVFSYNEQFF
TRBV7-9	TRBD2	.	17	TRBJ2-2	TGTGCCAGCAGCCCAACGGGACTAGCGGGGTACACCGGGGAGCTGTTTTTT	CASSPTGLAGYTGELFF
TRBV5-8	TRBD1	.	14	TRBJ1-2	TGTGCCAGCAGAGTGACAGGGCCTAACTATGGCTACACCTTC	CASRVTGPNYGYTF
TRBV7-8	TRBD1	once	16	TRBJ1-2	TGTGCCAGCAGCAAGGACAGGGGGCGCGTTTCCTATGGCTACACCTTC	CASSKDRGRVSYGYTF
TRBV1	.	.	19	TRBJ2-2	TGCACCAGCAGCCAAGATTGGGACTGGTCGATTTTGGACACCGGGGAGCTGTTTTTT	CTSSQDWDWSILDTGELFF
TRBV14	.	.	10	TRBJ2-3	TGTGCCAGCAGCCAGGGGCGTGAGTATTTT	CASSQGREYF
TRBV7-8	TRBD2	.	16	TRBJ2-1	TGTGCCAGCAGCATCCGGACTAGCGGGGGCCCGGGTGAGCAGTTCTTC	CASSIRTSGGPGEQFF
TRBV30	.	.	13	TRBJ2-7	TGTGCCTGGAGTGGGGGGGGCACCTACGAGCAGTACTTC	CAWSGGGTYEQYF
TRBV19	.	.	15	TRBJ2-5	TGTGCCAGTAAATCGTCCTGGGCGCGCCAAGAGACCCAGTACTTC	CASKSSWARQETQYF
TRBV5-1	TRBD1	.	15	TRBJ1-2	TGCGCCAGCAGCCCCGCAGGGGGTTCCCACTATGGCTACACCTTC	CASSPAGGSHYGYTF
TRBV4-1	TRBD1	.	16	TRBJ2-7	TGCGCCAGCAGCCGCGTGGGGACAGTTTCCTCCTACGAGCAGTACTTC	CASSRVGTVSSYEQYF
TRBV5-1	.	.	12	TRBJ2-5	TGCGCCAGCAGCTTTGAGCTAAGAACCCAGTACTTC	CASSFELRTQYF
TRBV18	TRBD1	.	13	TRBJ1-2	TGTGCCAGCTCACCGACAGGGGACTATGGCTACACCTTC	CASSPTGDYGYTF
TRBV2	TRBD1	few	15	TRBJ2-7	TGTGCCAGCAATAAAGACAGGGCCTTAGGCTACGAGCAGTACTTC	CASNKDRALGYEQYF
TRBV18	.	.	15	TRBJ1-1	TGTGCCAGCTCACCACGTGTGGAGGTGAACACTGAAGCTTTCTTT	CASSPRVEVNTEAFF
TRBV2	TRBD1	.	14	TRBJ2-1	TGTGCCAGCGGGAGGGACAGGGGTCTAAATGAGCAGTTCTTC	CASGRDRGLNEQFF
TRBV12-3/TRBV12-4	.	.	13	TRBJ2-5	TGTGCCAGCACGTGGGGGGGCGCAGAGACCCAGTACTTC	CASTWGGAETQYF
TRBV2	TRBD1	many	15	TRBJ1-6	TGTGCCAGCAGTGTCCGGGACAGTTACGGGTCACCCCTCCACTTT	CASSVRDSYGSPLHF
TRBV11-1	.	.	15	TRBJ2-1	TGTGCCAGCAGCTTTTCTATAGACCGGGACATCAAACAGTTCTTC	CASSFSIDRDIKQFF
TRBV4-3	.	.	13	TRBJ2-5	TGCGCCAGCAGCCAAGATGGAGGGAGCGGCCAGTACTTC	CASSQDGGSGQYF
TRBV30	TRBD1	.	13	TRBJ1-2	TGTGCCTGGAGTTCCAGGGGGCGAGGTGGCTACACCTTC	CAWSSRGRGGYTF
TRBV19	.	once	17	TRBJ1-6	TGTGCCAGTAGTATAGATCCTTCAGGGGCAGTATATTCACCCCTCCACTTT	CASSIDPSGAVYSPLHF
TRBV28	.	once	13	TRBJ1-2	TGTGCCAGCACTGAAAGTTCCAGGGCTGGCTACACCTTC	CASTESSRAGYTF
TRBV5-1	TRBD1	.	14	TRBJ1-2	TGCGCCAGCAGCCTAGGACAGGGAGGAGTTGGCTACACCTTC	CASSLGQGGVGYTF
TRBV15	.	.	15	TRBJ1-1	TGTGCCACCAGCAGAGAGTCGGGTGTTCTACCTGAAGCTTTCTTT	CATSRESGVLPEAFF
TRBV11-3	.	.	16	TRBJ1-4	TGTGCCAGCAGCTCTCTAGGACAGACGGATACTGAAAAACTGTTTTTT	CASSSLGQTDTEKLFF
TRBV7-2	TRBD2	.	16	TRBJ2-3	TGTGCCAGCAGCTTCCAGTCTGGGACTAGCGGGGATACGCAGTATTTT	CASSFQSGTSGDTQYF
TRBV4-2	TRBD2	.	17	TRBJ2-2	TGTGCCAGCAGCCAAGCGAGTCCGGGACTAAACACCGGGGAGCTGTTTTTT	CASSQASPGLNTGELFF
TRBV19	TRBD1	.	14	TRBJ2-5	TGTGCCAGTAGTATACCTGGACAGGGAGAGACCCAGTACTTC	CASSIPGQGETQYF
TRBV3-1/TRBV3-2	.	.	13	TRBJ1-1	TGTGCCAGCAGCCGAGGCGACTTTTGGCACATCTTCTTT	CASSRGDFWHIFF
TRBV5-8	.	.	14	TRBJ2-3	TGTGCCAGCAGCTTGCAGGTGGGCACAGATACGCAGTATTTT	CASSLQVGTDTQYF